Below, 3 T cell receptor beta chains from the same sample are listed, as sequenced in a study of shared clonotypes between healthy human individuals. Method: immunoSEQ multiplex PCR; TCRdb's copy keeps in-frame clones and lacks some. The profile shows more than 2,000,000 clones, 85% to 95% of them singletons. The sequenced sample consisted of naive CD4+ T cells from PBMCs. Subset of the sample: CD45RA+ positively selected. All receptors come from a man younger than 35 in good health. Some clones in this sample may be carry-over from other donors' samples.

The chain employs TRBV11-3 and TRBJ2-1; either TRBD1 or TRBD2 may fit D (6 bases each). The CDR3 totals 16 residues. Between the trimmed V and J ends, which lost 0 bases and 1 base, there was a span of 10 bases. Germline V CDR1 and CDR2: SGHNT, YENEEA. The CDR3 DNA follows: TGTGCCAGCAGCTTAGATGGGGGGCTATCCTACAATGAGCAGTTCTTC. Amino acid sequence: CASSLDGGLSYNEQFF.

The V call is TRBV10-3, the J call TRBJ2-7; 8 nucleotides match TRBD2. V shed 6 bases, J shed 0 bases, and the junction held 1 base outside the gene matches. The germline gives CDR1 ENHRY, CDR2 SYGVKD. This CDR3 comprises 13 residues. The CDR3 DNA is TGTGCCATCAGAGGGACTAGCTCCTACGAGCAGTACTTC. Translating it yields CAIRGTSSYEQYF.

This chain uses TRBV9 with TRBJ2-1; TRBD2 matches 8 bases. Germline V gene sequence: CDR1 SGDLS, CDR2 YYNGEE. The CDR3 is 15 residues long. The V segment lost 4 bases and the J segment 7 bases; nucleotides outside the gene matches: 10. CDR3 bases: TGTGCCAGCAGCAAGGGACTAGGCGGAGGGAATGAGCAGTTCTTC. Its protein product is CASSKGLGGGNEQFF.